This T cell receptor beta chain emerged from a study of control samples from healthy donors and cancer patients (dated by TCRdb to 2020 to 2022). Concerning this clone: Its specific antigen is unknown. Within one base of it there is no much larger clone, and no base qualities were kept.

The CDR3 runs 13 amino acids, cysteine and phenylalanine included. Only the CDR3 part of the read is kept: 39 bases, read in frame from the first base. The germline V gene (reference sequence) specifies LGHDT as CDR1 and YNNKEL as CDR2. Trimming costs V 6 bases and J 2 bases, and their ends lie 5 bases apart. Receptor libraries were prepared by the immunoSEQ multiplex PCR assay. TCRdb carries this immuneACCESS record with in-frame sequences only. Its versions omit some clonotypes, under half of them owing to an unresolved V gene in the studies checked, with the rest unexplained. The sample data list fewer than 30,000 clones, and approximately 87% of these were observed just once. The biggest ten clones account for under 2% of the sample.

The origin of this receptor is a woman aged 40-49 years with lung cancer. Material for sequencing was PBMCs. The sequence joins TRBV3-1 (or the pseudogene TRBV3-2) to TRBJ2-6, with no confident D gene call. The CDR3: CASRQPGANVLTF. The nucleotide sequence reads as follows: TGTGCCAGCAGACAGCCTGGGGCCAACGTCCTGACTTTC.